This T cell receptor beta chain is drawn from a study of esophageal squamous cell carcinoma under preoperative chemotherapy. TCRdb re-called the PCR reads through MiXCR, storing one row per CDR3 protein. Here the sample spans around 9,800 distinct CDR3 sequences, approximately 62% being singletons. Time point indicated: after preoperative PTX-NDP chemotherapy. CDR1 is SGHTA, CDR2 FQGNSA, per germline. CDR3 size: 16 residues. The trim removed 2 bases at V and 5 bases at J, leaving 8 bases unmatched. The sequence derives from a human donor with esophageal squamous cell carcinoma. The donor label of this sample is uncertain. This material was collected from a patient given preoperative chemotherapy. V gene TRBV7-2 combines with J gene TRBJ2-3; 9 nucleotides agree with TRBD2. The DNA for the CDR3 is TGTGCCAGCAGCTTATCCGCGGGAGGGCCGGGAGATACGCAGTATTTT. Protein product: CASSLSAGGPGDTQYF.